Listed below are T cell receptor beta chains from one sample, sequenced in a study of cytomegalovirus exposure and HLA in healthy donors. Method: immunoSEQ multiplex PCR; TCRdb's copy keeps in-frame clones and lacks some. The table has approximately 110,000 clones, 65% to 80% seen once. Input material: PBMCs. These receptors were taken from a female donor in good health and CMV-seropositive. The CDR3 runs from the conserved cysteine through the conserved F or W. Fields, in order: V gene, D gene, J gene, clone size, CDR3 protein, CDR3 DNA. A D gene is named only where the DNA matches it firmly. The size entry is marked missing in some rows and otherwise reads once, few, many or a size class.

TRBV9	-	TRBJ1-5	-	CASSPLEAGEPQHF	TGTGCCAGCAGCCCCCTTGAAGCGGGCGAGCCCCAGCATTTT
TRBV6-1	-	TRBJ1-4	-	CASSEAGRSSTNEKLFF	TGTGCCAGCAGTGAAGCGGGCCGTTCATCAACTAATGAAAAACTGTTTTTT
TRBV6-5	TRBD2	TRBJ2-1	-	CASSYASGGTYNEQFF	TGTGCCAGCAGTTACGCGAGCGGGGGAACCTACAATGAGCAGTTCTTC
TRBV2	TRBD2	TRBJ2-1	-	CATSVAGVSYNEQFF	TGTGCCACCTCCGTAGCGGGAGTTTCCTACAATGAGCAGTTCTTC
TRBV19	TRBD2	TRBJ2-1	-	CASSIDPSGRPYNEQFF	TGTGCCAGTAGTATAGATCCTAGCGGGAGGCCCTACAATGAGCAGTTCTTC
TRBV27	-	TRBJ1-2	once	CASSELPLRVNYGYTF	TGTGCCAGCAGTGAGCTCCCTTTGCGGGTAAACTATGGCTACACCTTC
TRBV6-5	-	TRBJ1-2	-	CASSYSTGVGYTF	TGTGCCAGCAGTTACTCGACCGGGGTAGGCTACACCTTC
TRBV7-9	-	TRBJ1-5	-	CASSLEGAVGSQPQHF	TGTGCCAGCAGCTTAGAAGGGGCAGTCGGGTCCCAGCCCCAGCATTTT
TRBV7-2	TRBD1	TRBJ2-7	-	CASSHKTGTFGEQYF	TGTGCCAGCAGCCACAAGACAGGGACGTTTGGCGAGCAGTACTTC
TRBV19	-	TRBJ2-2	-	CASSIVSNTGELFF	TGTGCCAGTAGTATAGTCTCGAACACCGGGGAGCTGTTTTTT
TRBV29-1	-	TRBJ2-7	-	CSVVGQGSSYEQYF	TGCAGCGTTGTAGGGCAGGGGAGCTCCTACGAGCAGTACTTC
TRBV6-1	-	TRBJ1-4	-	CASSELTGSNEKLFF	TGTGCCAGCAGTGAGCTGACAGGATCTAATGAAAAACTGTTTTTT
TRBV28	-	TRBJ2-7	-	CASSSTGPQGGHEQYF	TGTGCCAGCAGTTCTACCGGGCCCCAGGGGGGCCACGAGCAGTACTTC
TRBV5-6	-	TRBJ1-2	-	CASSLVQNYGYTF	TGTGCCAGCAGCTTGGTACAGAACTATGGCTACACCTTC
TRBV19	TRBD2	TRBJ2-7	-	CASSNQRGRYEQYF	TGTGCCAGTAGTAACCAGCGGGGGCGCTACGAGCAGTACTTC
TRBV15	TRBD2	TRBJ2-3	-	CATSRDTSGTDTQYF	TGTGCCACCAGCAGAGATACTAGCGGTACAGATACGCAGTATTTT
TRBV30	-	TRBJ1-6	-	CAWNLGGVNSPLHF	TGTGCCTGGAATCTCGGCGGCGTTAATTCACCCCTCCACTTT
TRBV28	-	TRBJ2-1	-	CASMKLRANNEQFF	TGTGCCAGCATGAAACTGAGGGCTAACAATGAGCAGTTCTTC
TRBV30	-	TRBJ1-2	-	CAWSVSRDTGYTF	TGTGCCTGGAGTGTGAGCAGGGACACTGGCTACACCTTC
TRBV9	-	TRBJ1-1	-	CASSVEGDTEAFF	TGTGCCAGCAGCGTAGAAGGGGACACTGAAGCTTTCTTT
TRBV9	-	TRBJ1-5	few	CASSVGGVGQPQHF	TGTGCCAGCAGCGTAGGGGGGGTGGGTCAGCCCCAGCATTTT
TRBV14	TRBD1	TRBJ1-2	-	CASSHTGVYRYGYTF	TGTGCCAGCAGCCATACAGGGGTGTATCGCTATGGCTACACCTTC